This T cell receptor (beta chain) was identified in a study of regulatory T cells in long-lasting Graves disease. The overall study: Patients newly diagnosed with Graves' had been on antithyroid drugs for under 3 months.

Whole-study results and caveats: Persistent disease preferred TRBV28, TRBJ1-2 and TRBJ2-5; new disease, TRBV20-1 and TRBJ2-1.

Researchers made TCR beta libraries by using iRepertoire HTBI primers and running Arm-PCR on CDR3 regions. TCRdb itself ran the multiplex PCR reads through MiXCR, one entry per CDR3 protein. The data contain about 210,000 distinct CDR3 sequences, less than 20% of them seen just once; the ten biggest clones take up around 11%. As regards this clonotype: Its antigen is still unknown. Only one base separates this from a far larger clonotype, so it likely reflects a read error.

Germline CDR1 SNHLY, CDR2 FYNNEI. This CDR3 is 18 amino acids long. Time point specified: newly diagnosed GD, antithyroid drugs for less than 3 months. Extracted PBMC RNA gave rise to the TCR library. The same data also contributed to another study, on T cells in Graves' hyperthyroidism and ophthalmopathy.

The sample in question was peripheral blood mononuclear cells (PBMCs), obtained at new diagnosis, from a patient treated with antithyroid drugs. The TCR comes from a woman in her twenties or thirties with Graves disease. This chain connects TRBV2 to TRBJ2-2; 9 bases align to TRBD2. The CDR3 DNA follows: TGTGCCGGCAGCGTCTGGCGGGGGGGCCCCACCAACACCGGGGAGCTGTTTTTT. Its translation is CAGSVWRGGPTNTGELFF.